The present TCR beta chain was sequenced within a study of shared clonotypes between healthy human individuals. Study-level information: Each donor's CD4 naive and CD4 memory cells filled three plates apiece, CD8 naive two, and CD8 memory one.

For this clone: No antigen is known for it.

Points from the study as a whole: Researchers found naive subsets generally carried larger estimated richness than memory subsets.

Splitting of each subset's genomic DNA was done evenly across several immunoSEQ plates. Sequenced by immunoSEQ multiplex PCR; TCRdb stores in-frame clones only, minus some. Found here are roughly 640,000 clones, less than 85% of them singletons; the top ten hold approximately 1.7%. The germline CDR1 and CDR2 sequences are SGHDT and YYEEEE. The CDR3 sequence is 14 residues long. With 0 bases removed from V and 0 bases from J, the gap between germline ends came to 7 bases. The sample was memory CD4+ T cells sorted from blood. Documented subset: CD45RA-negative fraction. The source of this sequence is a woman in her 30s in good health. This sequence joins TRBV5-6 and TRBJ2-7; no reliable D call. The CDR3 DNA follows: TGTGCCAGCAGCTTGGCCATGGTCTCCTACGAGCAGTACTTC. Encoded protein: CASSLAMVSYEQYF.